The present T cell receptor (beta chain) was sequenced within a study of shared clonotypes between healthy human individuals. General study points: Generation probability values for non-shared clonotypes were lower than those for clonotypes shared by all four donors. Naive CD4 clonotype sharing across a few donors was approximately 5%.

V was pared by 4 bases and J by 4 bases, with 10 bases of the junction left unmatched. The length of the CDR3 is 17 residues. Germline lookup yields CDR1 MNHEY and CDR2 SMNVEV (reference sequence). Repertoires were generated with immunoSEQ multiplex PCR, while TCRdb's copy carries only in-frame clones and drops some. The sample lists about 2.2 million clones, over 85% occurring once. As for this clone: Its antigen is unknown.

Only CD45RO-negative cells positively selected for CCR7 counted as naive CD8 cells, so terminally differentiated effector memory CD45RA+ cells were excluded. Healthy HIV-negative adults without recent acute infections or vaccinations served as donors. The study drew all its donors from Caucasian adults living in Nashville, Tennessee. The gene calls are TRBV27 and TRBJ2-7; 13 positions agree with TRBD2. This TCR was recovered from a man between 18 and 35 years old in good health. Some clones in this sample may be carry-over from other donors' samples. Sequenced: naive CD8+ T cells from PBMCs. The CDR3 reads CASSWNLGTSGKYEQYF. CDR3 DNA: TGTGCCAGCAGTTGGAACCTAGGGACTAGCGGGAAATACGAGCAGTACTTC.